The rows below give T cell receptor beta chains drawn from one sample of a study of cytomegalovirus exposure and HLA in healthy donors. Some clones are missing from TCRdb's copy, which holds only in-frame ones; the method was immunoSEQ multiplex PCR. The data show around 150,000 clones, with around 75% seen just once and 1.5% to 2% held by the top ten. Sample: PBMCs. These receptors originate from a woman aged 40 to 55 in good health and CMV-seronegative. Each CDR3 is given with its conserved first and last residue. A D gene is named only where the DNA matches it firmly. Clone size is not always given. Where it is, it says once, few, many or a class for expanded clones.

clone_size: -; v_call: TRBV7-9; j_call: TRBJ2-4; d_call: -; cdr3_nt: TGTGCCAGCAGCTTGCTGGAAGAGAGGACCAAAAACATTCAGTACTTC; cdr3_aa: CASSLLEERTKNIQYF
clone_size: few; v_call: TRBV4-2; j_call: TRBJ2-3; d_call: -; cdr3_nt: TGTGCCAGCAGCCAACCGGGACAACGCACAGATACGCAGTATTTT; cdr3_aa: CASSQPGQRTDTQYF
clone_size: -; v_call: TRBV5-8; j_call: TRBJ1-5; d_call: TRBD1; cdr3_nt: TGTGCCAGCAGCCCCGGGACAGGGGTACAGCCCCAGCATTTT; cdr3_aa: CASSPGTGVQPQHF
clone_size: -; v_call: TRBV6-5; j_call: TRBJ1-2; d_call: -; cdr3_nt: TGTGCCAGCAGTTACGACATCAACTATGGCTACACCTTC; cdr3_aa: CASSYDINYGYTF
clone_size: -; v_call: TRBV2; j_call: TRBJ1-5; d_call: TRBD1; cdr3_nt: TGTGCCAGCACCAGAGACAGGGATGGGAATCAGCCCCAGCATTTT; cdr3_aa: CASTRDRDGNQPQHF
clone_size: -; v_call: TRBV28; j_call: TRBJ2-3; d_call: -; cdr3_nt: TGTGCCAGCAGTCCCCACTCAATGGAGGGCGCGCAGTATTTT; cdr3_aa: CASSPHSMEGAQYF
clone_size: -; v_call: TRBV5-1; j_call: TRBJ1-4; d_call: TRBD1; cdr3_nt: TGCGCCAGCAGCTCCAGACAGGGGGCGGGAAAACTGTTTTTT; cdr3_aa: CASSSRQGAGKLFF
clone_size: once; v_call: TRBV5-4; j_call: TRBJ2-7; d_call: TRBD1; cdr3_nt: TGTGCCAGCAGCCCCCCCCCGGGGACAGAGTCCTACGAGCAGTACTTC; cdr3_aa: CASSPPPGTESYEQYF
clone_size: -; v_call: TRBV19; j_call: TRBJ2-2; d_call: TRBD2; cdr3_nt: TGTGCCAGTAAATTTCGGGAGGGCCGAACCGGGGAGCTGTTTTTT; cdr3_aa: CASKFREGRTGELFF
clone_size: -; v_call: TRBV13; j_call: TRBJ2-2; d_call: TRBD2; cdr3_nt: TGTGCCAGCAGCTCCGGACTAGCGGGAGCCACCGGGGAGCTGTTTTTT; cdr3_aa: CASSSGLAGATGELFF
clone_size: -; v_call: TRBV19; j_call: TRBJ2-1; d_call: TRBD2; cdr3_nt: TGTGCCACCCGGGCTAGCGGGACCTACAATGAGCAGTTCTTC; cdr3_aa: CATRASGTYNEQFF
clone_size: -; v_call: TRBV11-3; j_call: TRBJ2-1; d_call: TRBD2; cdr3_nt: TGTGCCAGCAGCATCTCCGGGACTAGCGGGGGGGTATACAATGAGCAGTTCTTC; cdr3_aa: CASSISGTSGGVYNEQFF
clone_size: -; v_call: TRBV5-1; j_call: TRBJ2-7; d_call: TRBD2; cdr3_nt: TGCGCCAGCAGCTTGGGACTAGCGGTCTCCTACGAGCAGTACTTC; cdr3_aa: CASSLGLAVSYEQYF
clone_size: -; v_call: TRBV9; j_call: TRBJ2-4; d_call: -; cdr3_nt: TGTGCCAGCAGCGTATCGCAAGAGGGAAACATTCAGTACTTC; cdr3_aa: CASSVSQEGNIQYF
clone_size: -; v_call: TRBV6-6; j_call: TRBJ2-7; d_call: -; cdr3_nt: TGTGCCAGCAGTTACTCGGTGGAGGTCTACGAGCAGTACTTC; cdr3_aa: CASSYSVEVYEQYF
clone_size: -; v_call: TRBV15; j_call: TRBJ1-1; d_call: -; cdr3_nt: TGTGCCACCAGCAGAGATCTAATCGGTGAGGGCATGAACACTGAAGCTTTCTTT; cdr3_aa: CATSRDLIGEGMNTEAFF
clone_size: -; v_call: TRBV4-2; j_call: TRBJ2-7; d_call: TRBD2; cdr3_nt: TGTGCCAGCAGCCAACTTTCTAGCGGGGGGGCGGATGAGCAGTACTTC; cdr3_aa: CASSQLSSGGADEQYF
clone_size: few; v_call: TRBV30; j_call: TRBJ2-5; d_call: -; cdr3_nt: TGTGCCCTCCGGACAGTCCAAGAGACCCAGTACTTC; cdr3_aa: CALRTVQETQYF
clone_size: -; v_call: TRBV11-2; j_call: TRBJ2-1; d_call: -; cdr3_nt: TGTGCCAGCAGCTTAGGGAGTAGCTCCTACAATGAGCAGTTCTTC; cdr3_aa: CASSLGSSSYNEQFF
clone_size: -; v_call: TRBV19; j_call: TRBJ1-2; d_call: TRBD1; cdr3_nt: TGTGCCTCTACAGGGGGAATGGGCTATGGCTACACCTTC; cdr3_aa: CASTGGMGYGYTF